The clone carrying this T cell receptor (beta chain) was seen only once. A read error may account for a junction end that differs from germline. This specimen belongs to a study of response to subunit inactivated influenza vaccine. One entry per CDR3 protein, called by TCRdb with MiXCR from the RT-PCR reads. The sample yields more than 450,000 distinct CDR3 sequences, roughly 8.2% seen once. The germline gives CDR1 SGHRS, CDR2 YFSETQ. This CDR3 comprises 13 residues. The material was PBMCs from blood, obtained roughly 24 months after vaccination. This clonotype originated in a man aged 50-75 years who received an inactivated influenza vaccine. The rearrangement joins TRBV5-1 to TRBJ2-2; no firm D call. The DNA of the CDR3 is TGCGCCAGCAGCTTCCCAGTCACCAGGGAGCTGTTTTTT. Translation: CASSFPVTRELFF. The full variable domain, rest sourced from reference TRBV5-1 and TRBJ2-2, is KAGVTQTPRYLIKTRGQQVTLSCSPISGHRSVSWYQQTPGQGLQFLFEYFSETQRNKGNFPGRFSGRQFSNSRSEMNVSTLELGDSALYLCASSFPVTRELFFGEGSRLTVL.